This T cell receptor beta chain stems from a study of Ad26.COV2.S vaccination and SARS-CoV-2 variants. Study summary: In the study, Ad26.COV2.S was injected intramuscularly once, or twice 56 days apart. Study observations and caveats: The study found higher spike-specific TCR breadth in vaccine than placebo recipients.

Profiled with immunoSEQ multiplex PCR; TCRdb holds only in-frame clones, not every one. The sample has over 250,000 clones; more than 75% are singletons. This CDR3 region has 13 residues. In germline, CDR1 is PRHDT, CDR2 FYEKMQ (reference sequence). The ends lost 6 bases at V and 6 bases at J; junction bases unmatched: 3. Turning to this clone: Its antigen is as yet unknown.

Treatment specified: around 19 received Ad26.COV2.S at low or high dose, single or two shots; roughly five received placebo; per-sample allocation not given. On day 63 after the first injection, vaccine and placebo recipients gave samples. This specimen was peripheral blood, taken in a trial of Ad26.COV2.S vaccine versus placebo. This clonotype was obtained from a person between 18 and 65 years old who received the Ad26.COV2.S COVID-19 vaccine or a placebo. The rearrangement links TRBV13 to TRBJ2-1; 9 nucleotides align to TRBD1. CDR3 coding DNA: TGTGCCAGCAGGAGGACAGGGGCCAATGAGCAGTTCTTC. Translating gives CASRRTGANEQFF. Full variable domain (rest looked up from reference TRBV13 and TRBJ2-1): AAGVIQSPRHLIKEKRETATLKCYPIPRHDTVYWYQQGPGQDPQFLISFYEKMQSDKGSIPDRFSAQQFSDYHSELNMSSLELGDSALYFCASRRTGANEQFFGPGTRLTVL.